These 16 T cell receptor beta chains originate from one sample sequenced in a study of OX40 agonist ivuxolimab in advanced cancers. Profiling relied on immunoSEQ multiplex PCR, and the TCRdb table lists in-frame clones only, not all of them. The sample consists of some 45,000 clones, around 83% of them appearing once. The sample here was CD4+ or CD8+ T cells sorted from blood, taken in a trial of the OX40 agonist ivuxolimab. These receptors all come from an adult with an advanced solid tumor such as melanoma, head and neck, liver or kidney cancer.

The chain is built from TRBV7-9 and TRBJ2-7; D may match TRBD1 or TRBD2 (5 bases each). The CDR3 runs to 14 residues. V dropped 6 bases and J dropped 2 bases, with 14 bases sitting between them. Germline V gene sequence: CDR1 SEHNR, CDR2 FQNEAQ (reference sequence). The CDR3 sequence is CASSSPGPTYEQYF. The CDR3 DNA reads as TGTGCCAGCAGTTCTCCGGGACCTACCTACGAGCAGTACTTC.

This chain uses TRBV5-1 with TRBJ1-6; D is ambiguous. Trimming cost V 3 bases and J 12 bases, with 16 bases left between them. This CDR3 contains 14 residues. Germline loops: CDR1 SGHRS, CDR2 YFSETQ. CDR3 nucleotides: TGCGCCAGCAGCTGGGAGGCCACGAGGGAACCCCTCCACTTT. It yields the protein CASSWEATREPLHF.

This chain links TRBV18 with TRBJ1-2; 7 bases line up with TRBD1. Germline assignment: CDR1 KGHSH and CDR2 LQKENI. Germline trimming cut 3 bases from V and 6 bases from J; bases unmatched to any gene: 1. This CDR3 has 12 residues. The DNA of the CDR3 is TGTGCCAGCTCACCGACAGGGAATGGCTACACCTTC. Translated: CASSPTGNGYTF.

The chain combines TRBV7-2 with TRBJ1-1; 7 nucleotides align to TRBD1. CDR3 length equals 16 residues. The V gene end was trimmed by 5 bases and the J gene end by 0 bases; junction bases not matched to a gene: 9. The V gene's germline CDR1 is SGHTA and CDR2 FQGNSA. The CDR3 region is CASSLGDSFMNTEAFF. CDR3 nucleotides: TGTGCCAGCAGCCTCGGGGACAGTTTCATGAACACTGAAGCTTTCTTT.

This chain uses TRBV7-8 with TRBJ2-7, with 11 bases that match TRBD2. Per the germline V gene, CDR1 is SGHVS and CDR2 is FQNEAQ. The V gene end was trimmed by 8 bases and the J gene end by 5 bases; junction bases not matched to a gene: 11. This CDR3 comprises 15 residues. The CDR3 reads CASAPGLAVPHEQYV. CDR3 coding DNA: TGTGCCAGCGCCCCGGGACTAGCGGTGCCGCACGAGCAGTACGTC.

This clone came up many times. Other DNA variants within this sample encode the same CDR3. The chain combines TRBV4-3 with TRBJ1-2; no definite D call. The CDR3 spans 15 residues. In germline, CDR1 is LGHNA, CDR2 YSLEER. Trimming removed 0 bases at V and 0 bases at J, with 8 bases between. DNA of the CDR3: TGCGCCAGCAGCCAAGAGGAAGATACTAACTATGGCTACACCTTC. Translation: CASSQEEDTNYGYTF.

The chain has TRBV7-6 and TRBJ2-3; D call uncertain. V was clipped by 0 bases and J by 1 base, with 14 bases between them. The germline V gene encodes CDR1 SGHVS and CDR2 FNYEAQ. CDR3 size: 17 residues. The CDR3, as DNA: TGTGCCAGCAGCTTAGCAGAGTTCGGTGGAGGCACAGATACGCAGTATTTT. It specifies CASSLAEFGGGTDTQYF. Looking up the rest from reference TRBV7-6 and TRBJ2-3 gives the full variable domain: GAGVSQSPRYKVTKRGQDVALRCDPISGHVSLYWYRQALGQGPEFLTYFNYEAQQDKSGLPNDRFSAERPEGSISTLTIQRTEQRDSAMYRCASSLAEFGGGTDTQYFGPGTRLTVL.

The rearrangement uses TRBV6-5 and TRBJ2-6; D gene uncertain. This CDR3 spans 14 amino acids. The germline V gene encodes CDR1 MNHEY and CDR2 SVGAGI. Trimming cost V 5 bases and J 0 bases, with 5 bases left between them. CDR3 loop: CASSSFSGANVLTF. As DNA, the CDR3 is TGTGCCAGCAGTAGCTTCTCTGGGGCCAACGTCCTGACTTTC.

The chain links TRBV7-9 to TRBJ2-1; possibly TRBD1 for D (6 bases). This CDR3 region has 12 residues. Germline V gene sequence: CDR1 SEHNR, CDR2 FQNEAQ (reference sequence). Trimming cost V 5 bases and J 15 bases, with 17 bases left between them. The CDR3 loop is CASSEDEQGTFF. CDR3 in DNA: TGTGCCAGCAGCGAAGACGAGCAGGGGACGTTCTTC.

V gene TRBV6-5 combines with J gene TRBJ2-7; TRBD2 matches 12 bases. Germline assignment: CDR1 MNHEY and CDR2 SVGAGI. V shed 8 bases, J shed 6 bases, and the junction held 8 bases outside the gene matches. The CDR3 contains 14 residues. Here the CDR3 DNA reads TGTGCCAGCGAGGACCCGGGACTAGCGGGCGAGCAGTACGTC. This translates into CASEDPGLAGEQYV.

This clone is judged medium-sized. V gene TRBV7-9 combines with J gene TRBJ2-2; D perhaps matches TRBD1 (5 bases). V lost 5 bases and J 7 bases, leaving 17 bases between the germline ends. CDR1 and CDR2 (germline): SEHNR, FQNEAQ (reference sequence). This CDR3 comprises 15 residues. The CDR3 DNA reads TGTGCCAGCAGCGCCTCGACAGTCTCTAGCGGGGAGCTGTTTTTT. Amino acid sequence: CASSASTVSSGELFF.

The chain recombines TRBV5-6 with TRBJ2-7; possibly TRBD1 for D (6 bases). The CDR3 spans 15 residues. Germline lookup yields CDR1 SGHDT and CDR2 YYEEEE. Trimming left V 0 bases short and J 0 bases short, with 10 bases between. CDR3 coding DNA: TGTGCCAGCAGCTTGGGATCGGACAGCTCCTACGAGCAGTACTTC. Its protein product is CASSLGSDSSYEQYF.

This chain connects TRBV19 to TRBJ1-5; D is ambiguous. V was pared by 7 bases and J by 0 bases, with 13 bases between. This CDR3 spans 15 amino acids. Germline loops: CDR1 LNHDA, CDR2 SQIVND (reference sequence). In DNA form, the CDR3 reads TGTGCCAGTACCACGGCATTAAATAGCAATCAGCCCCAGCATTTT. Translated: CASTTALNSNQPQHF.

The genes are TRBV28 and TRBJ2-7; 8 nucleotides align to TRBD1. Germline lookup yields CDR1 MDHEN and CDR2 SYDVKM. With 7 bases clipped from V and 1 base from J, the junction kept 6 bases outside the gene matches. CDR3 length equals 14 residues. The CDR3 coding sequence is TGTGCCAGCAAACCCGACAGGGGATCCTACGAGCAGTACTTC. Amino acid sequence: CASKPDRGSYEQYF.

The chain uses TRBV27 and TRBJ2-1; 10 nucleotides match TRBD2. The J segment lost 4 bases and the V segment lost 3 bases, leaving 3 bases of the junction unmatched. Germline V gene sequence: CDR1 MNHEY, CDR2 SMNVEV (reference sequence). The CDR3 sequence is 15 residues long. As DNA, the CDR3 is TGTGCCAGCAGTTTCCAGCGGGGGGGATACAATGAGCAGTTCTTC. Amino acids: CASSFQRGGYNEQFF.

V gene TRBV6-1 combines with J gene TRBJ1-5; D not certain. In germline, CDR1 is MNHNS, CDR2 SASEGT. V lost 4 bases, J lost 7 bases, and 11 bases lay in between. This CDR3 comprises 13 residues. This CDR3 reads CASSGVGRQPQHF. DNA for the CDR3: TGTGCCAGCAGTGGGGTAGGCCGCCAGCCCCAGCATTTT.